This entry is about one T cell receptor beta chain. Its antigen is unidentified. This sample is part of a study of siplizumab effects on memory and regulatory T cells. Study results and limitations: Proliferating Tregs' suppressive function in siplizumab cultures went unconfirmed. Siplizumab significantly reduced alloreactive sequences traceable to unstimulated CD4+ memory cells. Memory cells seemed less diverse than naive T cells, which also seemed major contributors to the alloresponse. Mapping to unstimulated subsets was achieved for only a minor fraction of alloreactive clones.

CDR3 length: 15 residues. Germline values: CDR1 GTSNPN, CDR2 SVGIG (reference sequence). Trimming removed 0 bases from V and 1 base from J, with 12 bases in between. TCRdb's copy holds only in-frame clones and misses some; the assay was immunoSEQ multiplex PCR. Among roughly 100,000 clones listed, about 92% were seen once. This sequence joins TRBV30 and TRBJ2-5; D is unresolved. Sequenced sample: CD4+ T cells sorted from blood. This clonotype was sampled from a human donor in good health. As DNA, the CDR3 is TGTGCCTGGAGTGTAAATTCCGGCAGCCAAGAGACCCAGTACTTC. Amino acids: CAWSVNSGSQETQYF. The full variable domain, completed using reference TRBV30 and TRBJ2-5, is SQTIHQWPATLVQPVGSPLSLECTVEGTSNPNLYWYRQAAGRGLQLLFYSVGIGQISSEVPQNLSASRPQDRQFILSSKKLLLSDSGFYLCAWSVNSGSQETQYFGPGTRLLVL.